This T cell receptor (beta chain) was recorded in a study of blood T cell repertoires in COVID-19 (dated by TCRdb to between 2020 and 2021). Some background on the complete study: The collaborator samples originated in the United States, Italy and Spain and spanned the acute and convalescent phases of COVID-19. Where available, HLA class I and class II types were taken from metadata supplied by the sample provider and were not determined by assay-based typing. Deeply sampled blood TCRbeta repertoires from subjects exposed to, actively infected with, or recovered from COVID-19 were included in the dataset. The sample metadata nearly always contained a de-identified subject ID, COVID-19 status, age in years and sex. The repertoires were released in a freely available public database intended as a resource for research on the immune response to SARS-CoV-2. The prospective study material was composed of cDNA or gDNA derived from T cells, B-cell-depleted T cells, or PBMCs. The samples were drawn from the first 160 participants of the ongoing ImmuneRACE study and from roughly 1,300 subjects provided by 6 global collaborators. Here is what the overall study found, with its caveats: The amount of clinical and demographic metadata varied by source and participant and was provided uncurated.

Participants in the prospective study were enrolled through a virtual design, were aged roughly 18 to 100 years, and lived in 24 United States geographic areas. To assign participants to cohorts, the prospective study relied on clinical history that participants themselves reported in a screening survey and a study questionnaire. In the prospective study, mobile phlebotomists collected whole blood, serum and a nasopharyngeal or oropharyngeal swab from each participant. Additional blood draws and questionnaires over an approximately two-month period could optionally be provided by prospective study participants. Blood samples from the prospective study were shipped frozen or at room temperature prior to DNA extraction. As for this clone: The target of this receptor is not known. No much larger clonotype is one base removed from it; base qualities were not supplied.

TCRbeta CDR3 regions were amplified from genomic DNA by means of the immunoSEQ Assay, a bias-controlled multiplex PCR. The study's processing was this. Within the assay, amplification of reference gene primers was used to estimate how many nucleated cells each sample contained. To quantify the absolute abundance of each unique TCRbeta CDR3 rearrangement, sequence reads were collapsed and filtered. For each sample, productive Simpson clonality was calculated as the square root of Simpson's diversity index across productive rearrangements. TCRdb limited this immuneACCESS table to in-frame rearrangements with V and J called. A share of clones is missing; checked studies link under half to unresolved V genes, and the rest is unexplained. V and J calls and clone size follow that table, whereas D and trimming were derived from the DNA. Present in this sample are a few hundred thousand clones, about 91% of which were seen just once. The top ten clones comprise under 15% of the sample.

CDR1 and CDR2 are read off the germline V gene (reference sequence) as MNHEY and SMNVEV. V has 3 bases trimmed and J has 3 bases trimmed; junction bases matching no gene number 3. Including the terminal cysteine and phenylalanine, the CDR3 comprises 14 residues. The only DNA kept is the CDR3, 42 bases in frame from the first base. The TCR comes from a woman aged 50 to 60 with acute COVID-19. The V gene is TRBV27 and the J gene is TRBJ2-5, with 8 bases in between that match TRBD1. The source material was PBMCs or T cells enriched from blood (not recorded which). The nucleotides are TGTGCCAGCAGTTTCGGACAGGGTGAAGAGACCCAGTACTTC. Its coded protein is CASSFGQGEETQYF.